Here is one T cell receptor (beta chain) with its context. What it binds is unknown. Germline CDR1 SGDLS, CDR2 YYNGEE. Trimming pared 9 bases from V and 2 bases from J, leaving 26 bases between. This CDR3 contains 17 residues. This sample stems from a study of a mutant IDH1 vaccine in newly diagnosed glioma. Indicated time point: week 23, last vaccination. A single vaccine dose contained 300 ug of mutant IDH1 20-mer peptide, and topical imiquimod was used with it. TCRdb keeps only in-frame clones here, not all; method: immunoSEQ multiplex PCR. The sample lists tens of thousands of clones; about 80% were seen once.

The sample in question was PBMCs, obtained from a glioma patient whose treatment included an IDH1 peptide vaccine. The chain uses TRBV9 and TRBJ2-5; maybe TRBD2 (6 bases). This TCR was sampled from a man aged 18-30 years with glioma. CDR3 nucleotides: TGTGCCATCCTCGGCGGGAAACAAGTCAACTCTCAAGAGACCCAGTACTTC. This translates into CAILGGKQVNSQETQYF.